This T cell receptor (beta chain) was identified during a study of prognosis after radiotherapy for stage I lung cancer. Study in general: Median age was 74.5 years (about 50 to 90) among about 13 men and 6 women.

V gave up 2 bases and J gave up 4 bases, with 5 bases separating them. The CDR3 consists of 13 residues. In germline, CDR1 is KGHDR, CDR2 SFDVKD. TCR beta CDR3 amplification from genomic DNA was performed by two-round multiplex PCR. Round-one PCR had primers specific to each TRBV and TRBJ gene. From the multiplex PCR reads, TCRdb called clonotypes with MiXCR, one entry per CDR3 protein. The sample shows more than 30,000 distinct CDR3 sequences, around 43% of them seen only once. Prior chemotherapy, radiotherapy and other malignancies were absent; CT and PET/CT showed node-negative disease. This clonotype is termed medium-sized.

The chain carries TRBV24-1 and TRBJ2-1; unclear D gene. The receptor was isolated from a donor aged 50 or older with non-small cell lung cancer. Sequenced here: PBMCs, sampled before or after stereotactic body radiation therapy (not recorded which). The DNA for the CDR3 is TGTGCCACCAGTGATTCTAGTTACAATGAGCAGTTCTTC. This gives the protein CATSDSSYNEQFF.